Sequencing of this T cell receptor (beta chain) was carried out in a study of CD8+ T cells in alopecia areata. Treatment of the sample: oral pan-JAK inhibitor, 5-10 mg twice daily. Sequencing templates came from extracted RNA that was reverse transcribed into cDNA. Sequencing used immunoSEQ multiplex PCR; TCRdb keeps in-frame clones, though not all of them. The sample has 250,000 to 350,000 clones, around three fifths seen once. There are a few counts of this clone. The sample here was CD4+ T cells sorted from blood, taken at approximately week 51, from a patient treated with tofacitinib. This receptor was taken from a human donor with alopecia areata.

The CDR3 loop is CATSRGRGAGGNEQYF. The CDR3 region has the DNA TGTGCCACCAGCAGAGGCCGGGGGGCAGGTGGAAACGAGCAGTACTTC. The chain uses TRBV15 and TRBJ2-7, with TRBD2 as a possible D gene (7 bases). V was pared by 1 base and J by 5 bases, with 18 bases between. The CDR3 has 16 amino acids. Germline assignment: CDR1 LNHNV and CDR2 YYDKDF (reference sequence).